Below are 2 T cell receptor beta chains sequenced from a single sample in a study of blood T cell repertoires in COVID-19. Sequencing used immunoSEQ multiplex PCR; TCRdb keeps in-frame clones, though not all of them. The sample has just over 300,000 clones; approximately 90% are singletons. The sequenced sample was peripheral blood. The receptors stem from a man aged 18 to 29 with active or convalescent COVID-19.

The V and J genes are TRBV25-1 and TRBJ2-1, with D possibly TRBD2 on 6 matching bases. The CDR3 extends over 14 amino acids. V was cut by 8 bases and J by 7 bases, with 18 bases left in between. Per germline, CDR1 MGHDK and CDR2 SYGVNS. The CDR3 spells CASSGRLGGNEQFF. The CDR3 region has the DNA TGTGCCAGCTCGGGGAGGCTGGGTGGGAATGAGCAGTTCTTC.

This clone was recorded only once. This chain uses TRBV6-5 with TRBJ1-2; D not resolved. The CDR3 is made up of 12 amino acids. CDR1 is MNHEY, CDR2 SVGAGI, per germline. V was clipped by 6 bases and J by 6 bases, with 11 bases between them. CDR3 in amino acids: CASREGSHGYTF. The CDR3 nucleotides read TGTGCCAGCAGGGAGGGTTCTCATGGCTACACCTTC.